The next 20 T cell receptor beta chains were all read from a single sample in a study of beta chain features in type 1 diabetes. The entirety of the isolated RNA underwent reverse transcription, so expressed TCRB transcripts were sequenced. Produced via immunoSEQ multiplex PCR; TCRdb's table is partial and in-frame only. Among 850,000 to 900,000 clones listed, 15% to 20% were seen once. The specimen sequenced was naive CD4+ T cells from blood. Receptors were obtained from a woman aged 18-29 years in good health.

The table lists this clone with a few counts. This chain links TRBV7-9 with TRBJ2-1; no clear D gene. Germline V gene sequence: CDR1 SEHNR, CDR2 FQNEAQ (reference sequence). The CDR3 has 16 residues. V lost 3 bases to trimming and J lost 1 base, with 13 bases between them. CDR3 nucleotide sequence: TGTGCCAGCAGCTTCTTACCTACGATATCCTACAATGAGCAGTTCTTC. It yields the protein CASSFLPTISYNEQFF.

This rearrangement joins TRBV9 to TRBJ2-1; 8 bases are shared with TRBD2. The CDR3 spans 15 residues. Germline V gives CDR1 SGDLS, CDR2 YYNGEE. Trimming cost V 5 bases and J 1 base; bases outside gene matches: 5. The CDR3 spells CASSFSGISYNEQFF. CDR3 DNA: TGTGCCAGCAGTTTTAGCGGGATTTCCTACAATGAGCAGTTCTTC.

Only a few counts were recorded for this clone. J is TRBJ2-2 and V is TRBV28; weak D call: TRBD1 (6 bases). CDR1 and CDR2 from the germline V gene are MDHEN and SYDVKM. The CDR3 contains 15 residues. Trimming removed 6 bases at V and 6 bases at J, with 17 bases between. The CDR3 reads CASRHTGYWSGELFF. CDR3 coding DNA: TGTGCCAGCAGGCACACAGGGTATTGGTCCGGGGAGCTGTTTTTT.

The genes are TRBV7-9 and TRBJ2-1; possibly TRBD2 for D (5 bases). The CDR3 length is 16 residues. V dropped 1 base and J dropped 4 bases, with 14 bases sitting between them. CDR1 is SEHNR, CDR2 FQNEAQ, per germline (reference sequence). The CDR3 region has the DNA TGTGCCAGCAGCTTAGTGCTGGGAGCTCGATACAATGAGCAGTTCTTC. Translating gives CASSLVLGARYNEQFF.

This clone has a handful of counts. The rearrangement joins TRBV2 to TRBJ1-2, with D maybe TRBD1 (5 bases). V dropped 6 bases and J dropped 7 bases, with 18 bases sitting between them. CDR3 length: 14 residues. The germline V gene encodes CDR1 SNHLY and CDR2 FYNNEI. The CDR3 loop reads CASSVRDGNRGYTF. As DNA, the CDR3 is TGTGCCAGCAGCGTCCGGGACGGAAACCGTGGCTACACCTTC. The entire variable domain, with the rest obtained from reference TRBV2 and TRBJ1-2, is as follows: EPEVTQTPSHQVTQMGQEVILRCVPISNHLYFYWYRQILGQKVEFLVSFYNNEISEKSEIFDDQFSVERPDGSNFTLKIRSTKLEDSAMYFCASSVRDGNRGYTFGSGTRLTVV.

This chain connects TRBV11-2 to TRBJ2-1, with 10 positions matching TRBD2. J gave up 8 bases and V 2 bases, and 9 bases lay outside the gene matches. This CDR3 has 16 amino acids. CDR1 is SGHAT, CDR2 FQNNGV, per germline. CDR3 sequence (DNA): TGTGCCAGCAGCTTAACCCGGCTAGCGGGAGAACATGAGCAGTTCTTC. This sequence encodes CASSLTRLAGEHEQFF.

The chain links TRBV7-3 to TRBJ2-5; 7 positions agree with TRBD2. J was trimmed by 5 bases and V by 7 bases; bases with no gene match: 13. The CDR3 is made up of 15 amino acids. From germline, CDR1 is SGHTA and CDR2 FQGTGA. Written as DNA, the CDR3 is TGTGCCAGCACCACTTTAAACGCGGGAGAGGAGACCCAGTACTTC. Residues: CASTTLNAGEETQYF.

The chain couples TRBV7-9 to TRBJ2-1, with 10 nucleotides matching TRBD2. V dropped 2 bases and J dropped 7; count of bases not matched to a gene: 5. This CDR3 comprises 15 residues. Germline loops: CDR1 SEHNR, CDR2 FQNEAQ (reference sequence). In nucleotides, the CDR3 is TGTGCCAGCAGCTTAATCGCTAGCGGGAGTAATGAGCAGTTCTTC. This sequence encodes CASSLIASGSNEQFF.

This clone was seen a few times. The chain links TRBV5-1 to TRBJ2-3; TRBD1 is a possible D gene (5 bases). V was pared by 2 bases and J by 2 bases, with 30 bases between. The CDR3 is 21 residues long. Looked up from germline, CDR1 is SGHRS and CDR2 is YFSETQ. CDR3 nucleotide sequence: TGCGCCAGCAGCTTTTCCCAGGGATTGCGGTCCCGAGGATGGGCCACAGATACGCAGTATTTT. Translating gives CASSFSQGLRSRGWATDTQYF.

This clone came up a few times. This chain uses TRBV5-6 with TRBJ2-5; TRBD2 might be the D (6 bases). V was pared by 0 bases and J by 4 bases, with 13 bases between. This CDR3 comprises 15 residues. CDR1 SGHDT and CDR2 YYEEEE come from the germline V gene. CDR3 in DNA: TGTGCCAGCAGCTTGGATGGACTACGGGGAGAGACCCAGTACTTC. This translates into CASSLDGLRGETQYF.

This clone appeared a few times. The gene calls are TRBV5-1 and TRBJ2-6; a possible D gene is TRBD2 (5 bases). The CDR3 extends over 16 amino acids. V gave up 2 bases and J gave up 0 bases, with 9 bases separating them. From germline, CDR1 is SGHRS and CDR2 YFSETQ. The CDR3 protein is CASSFGVNSGANVLTF. Here the CDR3 DNA reads TGCGCCAGCAGCTTCGGGGTCAACTCTGGGGCCAACGTCCTGACTTTC.

Only a few counts were recorded for this clone. The V gene is TRBV18, the J gene TRBJ1-1, with a tentative D call TRBD1 (6 bases). CDR1 and CDR2 from the germline V gene are KGHSH and LQKENI. The ends were cut back, 5 bases at V and 7 bases at J, with 14 bases in the middle. The CDR3 spans 13 residues. The CDR3 DNA sequence: TGTGCCAGCTCATCTACACAGGGAAATGAAGCTTTCTTT. This sequence encodes CASSSTQGNEAFF.

J is TRBJ1-2 and V is TRBV15; D is undetermined. The CDR3 contains 17 residues. V was trimmed by 0 bases and J by 4 bases, leaving 18 bases between them. CDR1 is LNHNV and CDR2 is YYDKDF in the germline V gene (reference sequence). As DNA, the CDR3 is TGTGCCACCAGCAGAGATAAAGGCTCTTCAACACGCTATGGCTACACCTTC. Translation: CATSRDKGSSTRYGYTF.

The gene calls are TRBV7-9 and TRBJ2-7, with D perhaps being TRBD1 or TRBD2 (5 bases each). From germline, CDR1 is SEHNR and CDR2 FQNEAQ (reference sequence). Trimming removed 5 bases from V and 1 base from J, with 15 bases in between. This CDR3 has 15 residues. CDR3 loop: CASSIGNRRSYEQYF. The CDR3 coding sequence is TGTGCCAGCAGCATCGGGAACAGGAGATCCTACGAGCAGTACTTC.

The chain joins TRBV5-1 to TRBJ2-3; D not certain. V was pared by 3 bases and J by 9 bases, with 11 bases between. The CDR3 loop spans 12 amino acids. Germline loops: CDR1 SGHRS, CDR2 YFSETQ. The DNA for the CDR3 is TGCGCCAGCAGCTCCTCGGCGGCCACGCAGTATTTT. Protein product: CASSSSAATQYF.

J is TRBJ2-3 and V is TRBV27; 14 bases fit TRBD2. After removal of 6 bases from V and 0 bases from J, the junction contained 11 bases not matched to a gene. Germline values: CDR1 MNHEY, CDR2 SMNVEV (reference sequence). The CDR3 sequence is 19 residues long. CDR3 residues: CASSRTSGRIFPSTDTQYF. CDR3 bases: TGTGCCAGCAGCCGGACTAGCGGGAGGATCTTTCCTAGCACAGATACGCAGTATTTT.

This clone has just a few counts. The J gene is TRBJ2-1, the V gene TRBV5-1, with D perhaps assigned TRBD1 or TRBD2 (5 bases each). V was shortened by 4 bases and J by 1 base, with 12 bases between the two germline ends. Looked up from germline, CDR1 is SGHRS and CDR2 is YFSETQ. This CDR3 is 15 amino acids long. DNA for the CDR3: TGCGCCAGCAGCAAAGGGACGGAGTCCTACAATGAGCAGTTCTTC. This gives the protein CASSKGTESYNEQFF.

This clone was found a few times. J is TRBJ2-1 and V is TRBV4-2, with TRBD2 matching over 8 bases. V lost 4 bases and J lost 4; bases outside the gene matches: 9. The CDR3 contains 16 residues. CDR1 is LGHNA and CDR2 is YNFKEQ in the germline V gene. CDR3 sequence (DNA): TGTGCCAGCAGCCGAGGAGCCCTAGCGGGTTACAATGAGCAGTTCTTC. Residues: CASSRGALAGYNEQFF.

This sequence joins TRBV7-2 and TRBJ1-2, with 7 bases matching TRBD1. Trimming at V came to 5 bases and at J to 4 bases, leaving 4 bases not matched to a gene. CDR3 length: 13 amino acids. Germline CDR1 SGHTA, CDR2 FQGNSA. CDR3 nucleotide sequence: TGTGCCAGCAGCGTGACAGGGAGCTATGGCTACACCTTC. This encodes CASSVTGSYGYTF.

The rearrangement joins TRBV27 to TRBJ1-5; no clear D gene. The V gene lost 6 bases and the J gene lost 0 bases, with 12 bases spanning the gap. The CDR3 is 15 residues long. The germline V gene has CDR1 MNHEY and CDR2 SMNVEV (reference sequence). CDR3 coding DNA: TGTGCCAGCAGCCGCTCCGGGAATAGCAATCAGCCCCAGCATTTT. It specifies CASSRSGNSNQPQHF.